This TCR beta chain emerged from a study of T cells in Graves' hyperthyroidism and ophthalmopathy. Notes on the study in general: The model forecast ophthalmopathy, anticipating it by a median roughly 6 months before onset.

This clonotype came up many times. Its cognate antigen is unknown. Amplification of TCR beta CDR3 regions was performed using RNA transcripts as template. The HTBI primer set was used in a first-round RT-PCR of the TCR CDR3. TCRdb used MiXCR to reprocess the multiplex PCR reads, holding one entry per CDR3 protein. This sample carries approximately 570,000 distinct CDR3 sequences, nearly 20% of them seen once, and the ten largest clones take approximately 48%. Disease duration was under 3 months in the ophthalmopathy patients, who also had a Clinical Activity Score of at least 3 and a NOSPECS grade of at least 4. CDR3 length: 18 amino acids. V lost 5 bases to trimming and J lost 5 bases, with 28 bases between them. Germline assignment: CDR1 MNHNS and CDR2 SASEGT.

The specimen was blood. The chain uses TRBV6-1 and TRBJ2-7; tentatively, D is TRBD1 or TRBD2 (5 bases each). The receptor was isolated from a man in his forties or fifties with Graves' ophthalmopathy. The CDR3 DNA sequence: TGTGCCAGCAGTACTTACGAACTGGGACGGATGTGGGTTGACGAGCAGTACTTC. Encoded protein: CASSTYELGRMWVDEQYF.